This TCR beta chain was recovered during a study of low-dose radiotherapy and immunotherapy resistance in tumors. In the study overall: Patients received 300 mg of oral aspirin each day across four cycles, commencing on cycle 1 day 1.

Trimming at V came to 2 bases and at J to 0 bases, leaving 9 bases not matched to a gene. The CDR3 extends over 17 amino acids. TRAV- and TRBV-specific primers primed first-strand cDNA, covering alpha and beta chains. The authors ran 15 to 25 PCR cycles to amplify TCRs with a constant-region primer and V-primer adapter. After the mRNA was isolated, it was amplified using in vitro transcription. MiXCR, applied by TCRdb to the reads, yields one record per CDR3 protein. The sample yields 55,000 to 65,000 distinct CDR3 sequences, about 25% seen once. As to time point: before trial treatment. Eligibility required advanced solid tumors lacking tumor-infiltrating lymphocytes. This clonotype was seen at least ten times.

This chain uses TRBV12-3 or TRBV12-4 with TRBJ1-1; 7 bases align to TRBD1. The sequenced sample was PBMCs, obtained before treatment. This TCR was sampled from a male donor with rectosigmoid adenocarcinoma. The CDR3 sequence: CASSLLGSGQMNTEAFF. In nucleotides, the CDR3 is TGTGCCAGCAGTTTACTGGGTTCGGGACAGATGAACACTGAAGCTTTCTTT.